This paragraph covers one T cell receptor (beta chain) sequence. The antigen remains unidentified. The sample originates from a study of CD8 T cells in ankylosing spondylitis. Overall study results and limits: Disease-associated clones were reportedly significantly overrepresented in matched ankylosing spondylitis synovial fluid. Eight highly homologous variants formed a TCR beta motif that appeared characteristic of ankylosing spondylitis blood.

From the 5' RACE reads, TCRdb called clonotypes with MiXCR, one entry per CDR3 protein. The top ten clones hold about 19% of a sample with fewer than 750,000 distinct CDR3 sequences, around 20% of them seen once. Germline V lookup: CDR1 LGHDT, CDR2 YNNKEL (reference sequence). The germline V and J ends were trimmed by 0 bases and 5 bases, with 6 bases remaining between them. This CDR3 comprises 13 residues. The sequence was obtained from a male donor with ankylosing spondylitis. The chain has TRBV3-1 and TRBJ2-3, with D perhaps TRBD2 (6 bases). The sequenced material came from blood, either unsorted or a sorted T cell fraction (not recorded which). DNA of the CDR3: TGTGCCAGCAGCCAAGACGGGGGAGATACGCAGTATTTT. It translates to CASSQDGGDTQYF.